One and the same sample provided the 30 T cell receptor beta chains below, sequenced in a study of technical replicates of blood from a few donors. Only in-frame clones appear in the TCRdb table, and some are missing; sequencing was by immunoSEQ multiplex PCR. Of approximately 95,000 clones listed, approximately 95% are singletons. The sequenced sample was T cells isolated from PBMCs. Every receptor here comes from a human donor in good health.

The rearrangement links TRBV7-3 to TRBJ2-5; a weak D match, TRBD2 (6 bases). Trimming stripped 5 bases from V and 1 base from J, with 14 bases between. The CDR3 contains 15 residues. Looked up from germline, CDR1 is SGHTA and CDR2 is FQGTGA. Here the CDR3 reads CASSPGSGLQETQYF. The DNA of the CDR3 is TGTGCCAGCAGCCCCGGAAGCGGGCTCCAAGAGACCCAGTACTTC.

V usage is TRBV4-2 and J usage is TRBJ2-7; the D is unclear. The CDR3 loop spans 13 amino acids. CDR1 and CDR2 from the germline V gene are LGHNA and YNFKEQ. V was trimmed by 1 base and J by 2 bases, leaving 6 bases between them. The CDR3 region has the DNA TGTGCCAGCAGCCAAGTTGGGCCCTACGAGCAGTACTTC. Protein product: CASSQVGPYEQYF.

The chain couples TRBV10-3 to TRBJ1-3, with D hard to call. Trimming shortened V by 3 bases and J by 0 bases, and 12 bases separated the two germline ends. Germline CDR1 reads ENHRY; CDR2 reads SYGVKD. There are 16 residues in the CDR3. DNA of the CDR3: TGTGCCATCAGTGACTATACCACGTACTCTGGAAACACCATATATTTT. It encodes CAISDYTTYSGNTIYF.

The chain couples TRBV10-2 to TRBJ1-1; unclear D gene. V lost 8 bases to trimming and J lost 5 bases, with 12 bases between them. Germline CDR1 and CDR2: WSHSY and SAAADI. The CDR3 runs to 12 residues. The CDR3 sequence: CASLRTGTEAFF. The CDR3 region has the DNA TGCGCCAGCCTAAGAACGGGGACTGAAGCTTTCTTT.

This sequence joins TRBV9 and TRBJ2-3; 10 bases align to TRBD2. The CDR3 totals 20 residues. The germline CDR1 and CDR2 sequences are SGDLS and YYNGEE. The ends lost 3 bases at V and 5 bases at J; junction bases unmatched: 21. The CDR3: CASSAALQKAGGKVGDTQYF. The DNA of the CDR3 is TGTGCCAGCAGCGCGGCCCTCCAGAAAGCGGGAGGGAAGGTAGGAGATACGCAGTATTTT.

The chain recombines TRBV4-2 with TRBJ1-4; D is ambiguous. This CDR3 has 15 residues. V lost 0 bases and J 6 bases, leaving 11 bases between the germline ends. CDR1 and CDR2 from the germline V gene are LGHNA and YNFKEQ. The CDR3 spells CASSQDAGGDEKLFF. CDR3 DNA sequence: TGTGCCAGCAGCCAAGATGCGGGAGGAGATGAAAAACTGTTTTTT.

The V gene is TRBV28, the J gene TRBJ1-1; D not certain. The CDR3 loop spans 11 amino acids. V lost 10 bases to trimming and J lost 0 bases, with 6 bases between them. In germline, CDR1 is MDHEN, CDR2 SYDVKM. CDR3 sequence (DNA): TGTGCCACTGAGATGAACACTGAAGCTTTCTTT. This translates into CATEMNTEAFF.

The chain carries TRBV7-9 and TRBJ2-1; 8 nucleotides agree with TRBD2. Germline lookup yields CDR1 SEHNR and CDR2 FQNEAQ (reference sequence). With 6 bases clipped from V and 5 bases from J, the junction kept 6 bases outside the gene matches. The CDR3 runs to 14 residues. The CDR3 nucleotides read TGTGCCAGCAGTTCGGGACTAGTGGACAATGAGCAGTTCTTC. Translating it yields CASSSGLVDNEQFF.

The genes are TRBV2 and TRBJ1-2, with TRBD1 matching 7 bases. V lost 0 bases and J lost 13; bases outside the gene matches: 11. The CDR3 is 14 amino acids. CDR1 is SNHLY, CDR2 FYNNEI, per germline. The CDR3 loop is CASSEALQRGGITF. CDR3 DNA: TGTGCCAGCAGTGAAGCGCTTCAACGAGGGGGCATCACCTTC.

The rearrangement joins TRBV25-1 to TRBJ1-2; D remains ambiguous. The CDR3 contains 14 residues. V was clipped by 7 bases and J by 8 bases, with 20 bases between them. Germline V CDR1 and CDR2: MGHDK, SYGVNS. The CDR3 sequence is CASTKEEGMGGYTF. Here the CDR3 DNA reads TGTGCCAGCACCAAGGAGGAGGGCATGGGGGGCTACACCTTC.

This clone has only one observation. CDR3 sequence reads: CASSLLKQGMNTEAFF. Here the CDR3 DNA reads TGTGCCAGCAGTTTACTAAAACAGGGCATGAACACTGAAGCTTTCTTT. The V and J genes are TRBV28 and TRBJ1-1, with D perhaps matching TRBD1 (6 bases). Germline values: CDR1 MDHEN, CDR2 SYDVKM. V lost 2 bases, J lost 0 bases, and 13 bases lay in between. CDR3 length: 16 amino acids.

CDR3 amino acids: CSVEVNYGYTF. The CDR3 nucleotides read TGCAGCGTTGAAGTAAACTATGGCTACACCTTC. The chain uses TRBV29-1 and TRBJ1-2; D call uncertain. The V gene lost 1 base and the J gene lost 2 bases, with 2 bases spanning the gap. This CDR3 is 11 amino acids long. From germline, CDR1 is SQVTM and CDR2 ANQGSEA. Full variable domain (missing parts from reference TRBV29-1 and TRBJ1-2): SAVISQKPSRDICQRGTSLTIQCQVDSQVTMMFWYRQQPGQSLTLIATANQGSEATYESGFVIDKFPISRPNLTFSTLTVSNMSPEDSSIYLCSVEVNYGYTFGSGTRLTVV.

The J gene is TRBJ1-2, the V gene TRBV6-5; 8 nucleotides line up with TRBD1. This CDR3 spans 14 amino acids. The trim removed 5 bases at V and 5 bases at J, leaving 7 bases unmatched. Germline CDR1 and CDR2: MNHEY and SVGAGI. CDR3 coding DNA: TGTGCCAGCAGTCCACGGACAGGGTGGTATGGCTACACCTTC. Encoded protein: CASSPRTGWYGYTF.

The rearrangement uses TRBV11-3 and TRBJ2-3; D is possibly TRBD2 (6 bases). CDR1 SGHNT and CDR2 YENEEA come from the germline V gene. Trimming removed 4 bases at V and 6 bases at J, with 11 bases between. The CDR3 has 13 amino acids. The CDR3 sequence: CASSSWRDDTQYF. DNA of the CDR3: TGTGCCAGCAGCTCTTGGCGGGACGATACGCAGTATTTT.

V is TRBV10-2 and J is TRBJ1-5; D is possibly TRBD1 (5 bases). The germline V gene encodes CDR1 WSHSY and CDR2 SAAADI. This CDR3 region has 12 residues. V was shortened by 4 bases and J by 7 bases, with 8 bases between the two germline ends. CDR3 amino acids: CASSGGLQPQHF. CDR3 in DNA: TGCGCCAGCAGTGGGGGACTCCAGCCCCAGCATTTT.

The chain couples TRBV19 to TRBJ1-5; 9 bases fit TRBD1. CDR3 length equals 15 residues. With 2 bases clipped from V and 4 bases from J, the junction kept 3 bases outside the gene matches. CDR1 and CDR2 from the germline V gene are LNHDA and SQIVND (reference sequence). This CDR3 reads CASSITTGGNQPQHF. The CDR3 coding sequence is TGTGCCAGTAGTATAACGACAGGGGGGAATCAGCCCCAGCATTTT.

The chain uses TRBV2 and TRBJ2-5; 10 positions match TRBD2. V dropped 7 bases and J dropped 4; count of bases not matched to a gene: 6. Germline V lookup: CDR1 SNHLY, CDR2 FYNNEI. The CDR3 extends over 14 amino acids. The CDR3 sequence is CASNWASGRETQYF. The CDR3 DNA reads as TGTGCCAGCAATTGGGCTAGCGGGAGAGAGACCCAGTACTTC.

The rearrangement uses TRBV12-5 and TRBJ1-1, with a possible D match to TRBD1 (5 bases). The CDR3 consists of 14 residues. Germline CDR1 reads LGHNT; CDR2 reads FRNRAP. Trimming pared 0 bases from V and 5 bases from J, leaving 10 bases between. CDR3 coding DNA: TGTGCTAGTGGTTTGGTTGCAGGGATAACTGAAGCTTTCTTT. The encoded protein is CASGLVAGITEAFF.

The gene calls are TRBV4-2 and TRBJ2-7; 9 bases align to TRBD2. The CDR3 extends over 16 amino acids. Trimming cost V 0 bases and J 3 bases; bases outside gene matches: 6. Germline V lookup: CDR1 LGHNA, CDR2 YNFKEQ. The CDR3 reads CASSQDSPLAGYEQYF. The CDR3 nucleotides are TGTGCCAGCAGCCAAGACTCTCCACTAGCGGGCTACGAGCAGTACTTC.

This clone has a single count. The rearrangement links TRBV4-2 to TRBJ2-2; 10 nucleotides agree with TRBD2. J lost 4 bases, V lost 3 bases, and 11 bases had no gene match. Germline lookup yields CDR1 LGHNA and CDR2 YNFKEQ. This CDR3 has 18 residues. CDR3 in amino acids: CASSQEPGLAALTGELFF. In DNA, the CDR3 is TGTGCCAGCAGCCAGGAACCCGGACTAGCGGCCCTCACCGGGGAGCTGTTTTTT.

The rearrangement uses TRBV18 and TRBJ1-5; D is perhaps TRBD1 (6 bases). V was pared by 2 bases and J by 2 bases, with 19 bases between. This CDR3 spans 18 amino acids. Germline loops: CDR1 KGHSH, CDR2 LQKENI. CDR3 DNA sequence: TGTGCCAGCTCACCAGAGACAGGTTGGGGTGCGGGCAATCAGCCCCAGCATTTT. It specifies CASSPETGWGAGNQPQHF. The variable domain in full, completed from reference TRBV18 and TRBJ1-5, reads NAGVMQNPRHLVRRRGQEARLRCSPMKGHSHVYWYRQLPEEGLKFMVYLQKENIIDESGMPKERFSAEFPKEGPSILRIQQVVRGDSAAYFCASSPETGWGAGNQPQHFGDGTRLSIL.

The V and J genes are TRBV30 and TRBJ2-5; unclear D gene. Germline CDR1 is GTSNPN and CDR2 is SVGIG (reference sequence). The CDR3 length is 12 residues. Trimming took off 5 bases at V and 5 bases at J, with 12 bases between the two ends. As DNA, the CDR3 is TGTGCCTGGGCCGAGGTACGGGAGACCCAGTACTTC. This translates into CAWAEVRETQYF.

The CDR3: CASSPYPGTSGKETQYF. For the CDR3, the DNA is TGTGCCAGCAGCCCATATCCCGGGACTAGCGGAAAAGAGACCCAGTACTTC. The chain combines TRBV7-3 with TRBJ2-5; TRBD2 aligns across 11 bases. The V gene's germline CDR1 is SGHTA and CDR2 FQGTGA. V gave up 5 bases and J gave up 3 bases; unmatched junction bases: 11. The CDR3 runs 17 residues.

The J gene is TRBJ1-2, the V gene TRBV5-1; possibly TRBD1 for D (5 bases). CDR3 length equals 18 residues. Trimming stripped 3 bases from V and 2 bases from J, with 23 bases between. Germline assignment: CDR1 SGHRS and CDR2 YFSETQ. Here the CDR3 DNA reads TGCGCCAGCAGCTACGGGGGAAAGTTGGCGGCAGGGAACTATGGCTACACCTTC. This sequence encodes CASSYGGKLAAGNYGYTF.

The chain links TRBV29-1 to TRBJ2-7; 12 bases match TRBD1. J was trimmed by 6 bases and V by 4 bases; bases with no gene match: 7. There are 14 residues in the CDR3. Germline lookup yields CDR1 SQVTM and CDR2 ANQGSEA. The CDR3 nucleotides read TGCAGCGTTGTAATGGGACAGGGGGCATTCGAGCAGTACTTC. Translating it yields CSVVMGQGAFEQYF.

The chain uses TRBV19 and TRBJ1-2, with D possibly matching TRBD1 (6 bases). The CDR3 runs to 14 residues. CDR1 LNHDA and CDR2 SQIVND come from the germline V gene (reference sequence). Trimming shortened V by 6 bases and J by 0 bases, and 11 bases separated the two germline ends. CDR3 DNA sequence: TGTGCCAGTAGAGGGGGAACCGCTAACTATGGCTACACCTTC. Protein: CASRGGTANYGYTF.

J is TRBJ2-3 and V is TRBV5-4; TRBD1 matches at 7 bases. This CDR3 contains 15 residues. V gave up 4 bases and J gave up 3 bases; unmatched junction bases: 8. The germline V gene encodes CDR1 SGHNT and CDR2 YYREEE (reference sequence). The CDR3 spells CASSEEVTGTDTQYF. The CDR3 nucleotides are TGTGCCAGCAGCGAGGAAGTGACAGGGACAGATACGCAGTATTTT. The variable domain in full, completed from reference TRBV5-4 and TRBJ2-3, reads ETGVTQSPTHLIKTRGQQVTLRCSSQSGHNTVSWYQQALGQGPQFIFQYYREEENGRGNFPPRFSGLQFPNYSSELNVNALELDDSALYLCASSEEVTGTDTQYFGPGTRLTVL.

The rearrangement links TRBV7-4 to TRBJ2-3, with TRBD1 matching 8 bases. CDR1 is SGHVT, CDR2 SQSDAQ, per germline. V lost 4 bases to trimming and J lost 0 bases; unmatched junction nucleotides: 6. The CDR3 is 16 amino acids. CDR3 region: CASSWGDRSSTDTQYF. The CDR3 DNA reads TGTGCCAGCAGCTGGGGGGACAGGTCTAGCACAGATACGCAGTATTTT.

The chain couples TRBV5-5 to TRBJ2-7; tentative D call: TRBD1 (8 bases). CDR1 and CDR2 from the germline V gene are SGHKS and YYEKEE (reference sequence). The CDR3 is made up of 15 amino acids. The V end lost 1 base, the J end lost 2 bases, and 13 bases lay between the germline ends. CDR3 protein: CASSLYRGGTYEQYF. The CDR3 nucleotides are TGTGCCAGCAGCTTGTACAGGGGGGGGACCTACGAGCAGTACTTC.

The rearrangement joins TRBV6-4 to TRBJ2-1, with D unclear. This CDR3 is built from 13 residues. Germline V gives CDR1 MRHNA, CDR2 SNTAGT. Trimming took 4 bases from V and 9 from J, leaving 13 bases between them. The chain's CDR3 is CASSGALVSEQFF. In DNA form, the CDR3 reads TGTGCCAGCAGTGGCGCTTTAGTTAGTGAGCAGTTCTTC.